These T cell receptor beta chains were read from a single sample in a study of T cells after yellow fever vaccination. Each CDR3 protein gets one entry after TCRdb re-called the 5' RACE reads with MiXCR. This sample has under 600,000 distinct CDR3 sequences, with approximately 13% found just once. The specimen was PBMCs, collected on the day of the yellow fever booster vaccination. Every receptor here comes from a man under 40 who received the YFV17D yellow fever vaccine. Each CDR3 is given with its conserved first and last residue. A D gene is named only where the DNA matches it firmly. Clone size is shown for a subset of rows, as once, few, many or a class of expanded clone.

abundance	len	v_gene	d_gene	j_gene	CDR3aa	CDR3nt
few	16	TRBV13	TRBD2	TRBJ2-1	CASRSKLAVTYNEQFF	TGTGCCAGCAGGTCTAAACTAGCGGTTACCTACAATGAGCAGTTCTTC
few	14	TRBV5-1	NA	TRBJ2-7	CASSFGMPRDEQYF	TGCGCCAGCAGCTTCGGGATGCCCAGGGACGAGCAGTACTTC
many	16	TRBV10-3	TRBD2	TRBJ2-7	CAISESFSGRSGEQYF	TGTGCCATCAGTGAGTCTTTTAGCGGGAGGTCTGGCGAGCAGTACTTC
NA	15	TRBV20-1	TRBD1	TRBJ2-2	CSARTGHPRTGELFF	TGCAGTGCCCGGACAGGGCATCCTCGGACCGGGGAGCTGTTTTTT
few	16	TRBV7-2	NA	TRBJ2-3	CASSLAGSRELDTQYF	TGTGCCAGCAGCTTAGCCGGGAGCCGGGAGCTAGATACGCAGTATTTT
NA	17	TRBV7-9	TRBD2	TRBJ2-7	CASSHLAGAPSAYEQYF	TGTGCCAGCAGCCATCTAGCGGGAGCCCCCTCCGCCTACGAGCAGTACTTC
few	15	TRBV27	NA	TRBJ1-4	CASKPRGISNEKLFF	TGTGCCAGCAAACCCCGGGGGATTTCTAATGAAAAACTGTTTTTT
NA	16	TRBV20-1	NA	TRBJ2-1	CSAPPGGADYYNEQFF	TGCAGTGCCCCTCCAGGTGGCGCTGACTACTACAATGAGCAGTTCTTC
few	15	TRBV5-4	NA	TRBJ2-5	CASSLSQGRMETQYF	TGTGCCAGCAGCTTGTCCCAGGGGAGGATGGAGACCCAGTACTTC
NA	11	TRBV28	NA	TRBJ2-2	CSTGNGGELFF	TGCTCGACAGGAAACGGGGGGGAGCTGTTTTTT